This entry is about one TCR beta chain. Its target is unknown. Total RNA, at 3500 ng, went into every TCR library. PCR of TCRalpha and TCRbeta cDNA was nested, with two rounds of about 17 and 10 cycles. TCRdb re-called the 5' RACE reads, yielding one record per CDR3 amino acid sequence without DNA. The sample's table shows hundreds of thousands of distinct CDR3 sequences. The source of the sample is a study of monozygotic twins with inflammatory bowel disease. The V gene's germline CDR1 is SGHTA and CDR2 FQGNSA. The CDR3 loop spans 11 amino acids. Overall study findings and caveats: IBD patients exhibited fewer clonotypes shared with other individuals than healthy twins, particularly with disease activity.

Sequenced sample: blood. The receptor was derived from a human donor with ulcerative colitis or Crohn's disease, or a healthy co-twin of an affected twin (not recorded which). This chain joins TRBV7-2 and TRBJ2-7. The CDR3 loop is CASSTLGEQYF. The full variable domain, rest sourced from reference TRBV7-2 and TRBJ2-7, is GAGVSQSPSNKVTEKGKDVELRCDPISGHTALYWYRQSLGQGLEFLIYFQGNSAPDKSGLPSDRFSAERTGGSVSTLTIQRTQQEDSAVYLCASSTLGEQYFGPGTRLTVT.